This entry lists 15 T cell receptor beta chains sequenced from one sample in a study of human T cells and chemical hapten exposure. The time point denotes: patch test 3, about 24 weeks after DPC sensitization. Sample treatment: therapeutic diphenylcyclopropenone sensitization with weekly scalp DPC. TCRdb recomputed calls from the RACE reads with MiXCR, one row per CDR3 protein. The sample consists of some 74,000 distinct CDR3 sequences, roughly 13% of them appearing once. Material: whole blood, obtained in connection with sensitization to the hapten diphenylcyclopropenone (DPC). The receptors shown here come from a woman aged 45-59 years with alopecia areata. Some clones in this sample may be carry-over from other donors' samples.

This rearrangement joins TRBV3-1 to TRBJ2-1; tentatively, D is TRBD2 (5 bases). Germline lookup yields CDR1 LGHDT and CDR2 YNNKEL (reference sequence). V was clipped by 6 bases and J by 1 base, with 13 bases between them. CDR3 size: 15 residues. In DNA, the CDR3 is TGTGCCAGCAGTCCTCTAGCTGGGTCCTACAATGAGCAGTTCTTC. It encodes CASSPLAGSYNEQFF.

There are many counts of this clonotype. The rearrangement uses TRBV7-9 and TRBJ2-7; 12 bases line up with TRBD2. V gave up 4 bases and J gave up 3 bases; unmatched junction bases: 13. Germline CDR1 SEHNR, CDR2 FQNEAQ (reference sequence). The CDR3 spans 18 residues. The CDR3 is CASSSKTSGSRLSYEQYF. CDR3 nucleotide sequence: TGTGCCAGCAGCTCGAAGACTAGCGGGAGTAGGCTTAGCTACGAGCAGTACTTC.

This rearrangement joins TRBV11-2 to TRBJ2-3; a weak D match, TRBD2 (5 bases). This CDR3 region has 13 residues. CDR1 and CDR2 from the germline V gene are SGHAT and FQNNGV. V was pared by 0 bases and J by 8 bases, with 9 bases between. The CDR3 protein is CASSLETAGTQYF. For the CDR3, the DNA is TGTGCCAGCAGCTTAGAGACCGCGGGTACGCAGTATTTT.

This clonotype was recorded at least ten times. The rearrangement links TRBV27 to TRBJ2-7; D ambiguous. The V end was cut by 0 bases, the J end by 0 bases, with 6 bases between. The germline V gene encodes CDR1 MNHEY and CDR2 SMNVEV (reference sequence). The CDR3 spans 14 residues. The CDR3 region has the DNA TGTGCCAGCAGTTTATCCTCAGTCTCCTACGAGCAGTACTTC. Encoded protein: CASSLSSVSYEQYF.

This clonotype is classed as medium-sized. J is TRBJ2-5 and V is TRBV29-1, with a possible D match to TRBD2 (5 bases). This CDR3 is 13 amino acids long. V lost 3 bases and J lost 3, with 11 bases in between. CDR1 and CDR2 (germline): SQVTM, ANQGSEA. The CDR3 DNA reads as TGCAGCGTTGAGAGGGTAGCGAAAGAGACCCAGTACTTC. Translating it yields CSVERVAKETQYF.

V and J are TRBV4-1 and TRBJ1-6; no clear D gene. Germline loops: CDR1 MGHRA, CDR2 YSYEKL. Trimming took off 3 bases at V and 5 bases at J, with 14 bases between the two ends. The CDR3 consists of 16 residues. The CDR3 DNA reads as TGCGCCAGCAGCCACCCTGACGGGAGGAATAATTCACCCCTCCACTTT. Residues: CASSHPDGRNNSPLHF.

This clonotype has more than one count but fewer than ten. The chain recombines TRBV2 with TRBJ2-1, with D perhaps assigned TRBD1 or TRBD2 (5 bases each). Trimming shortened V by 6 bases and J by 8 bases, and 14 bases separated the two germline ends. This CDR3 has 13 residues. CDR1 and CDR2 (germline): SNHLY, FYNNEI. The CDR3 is CASSGDLADEQFF. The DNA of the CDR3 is TGTGCCAGCAGCGGGGACCTGGCGGATGAGCAGTTCTTC.

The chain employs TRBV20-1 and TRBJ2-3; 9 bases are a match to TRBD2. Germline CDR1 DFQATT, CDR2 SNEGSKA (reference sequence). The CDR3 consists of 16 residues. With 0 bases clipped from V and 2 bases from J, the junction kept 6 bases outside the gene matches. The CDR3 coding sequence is TGCAGTGCTAGAGACCGGGCTAGCGGGATCACAGATACGCAGTATTTT. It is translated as CSARDRASGITDTQYF.

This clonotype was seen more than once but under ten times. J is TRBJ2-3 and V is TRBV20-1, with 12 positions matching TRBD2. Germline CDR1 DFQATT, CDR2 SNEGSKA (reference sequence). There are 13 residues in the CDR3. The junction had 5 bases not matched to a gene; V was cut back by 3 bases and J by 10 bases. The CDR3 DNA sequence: TGCAGTGCTAGCGGGACTAGCGGGTCCTCGCAGTATTTT. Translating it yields CSASGTSGSSQYF.

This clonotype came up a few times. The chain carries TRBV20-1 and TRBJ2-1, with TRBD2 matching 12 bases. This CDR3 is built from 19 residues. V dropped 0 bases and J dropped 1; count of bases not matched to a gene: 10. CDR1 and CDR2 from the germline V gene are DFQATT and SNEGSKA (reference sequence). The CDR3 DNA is TGCAGTGCTAGAGATTGGAGACTAGCGGGAGATCGGTCCTACAATGAGCAGTTCTTC. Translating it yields CSARDWRLAGDRSYNEQFF.

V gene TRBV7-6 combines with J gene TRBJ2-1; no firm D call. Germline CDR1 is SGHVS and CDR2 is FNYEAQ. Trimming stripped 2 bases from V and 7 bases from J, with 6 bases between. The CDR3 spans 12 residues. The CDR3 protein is CASSLKGNEQFF. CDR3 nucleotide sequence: TGTGCCAGCAGCTTAAAGGGAAATGAGCAGTTCTTC.

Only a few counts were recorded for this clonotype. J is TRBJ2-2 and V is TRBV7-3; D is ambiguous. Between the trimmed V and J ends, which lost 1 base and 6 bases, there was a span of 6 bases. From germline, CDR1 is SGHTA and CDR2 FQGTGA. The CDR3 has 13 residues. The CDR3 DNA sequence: TGTGCCAGCAGCTTAATAAGGGCCGGGGAGCTGTTTTTT. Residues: CASSLIRAGELFF.

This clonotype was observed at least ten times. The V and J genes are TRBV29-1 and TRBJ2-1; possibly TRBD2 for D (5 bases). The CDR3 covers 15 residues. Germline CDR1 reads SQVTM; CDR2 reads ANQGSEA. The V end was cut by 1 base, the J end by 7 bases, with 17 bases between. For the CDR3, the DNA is TGCAGCGTTGAAGCTCCGGGCACCGGGGTTAATGAGCAGTTCTTC. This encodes CSVEAPGTGVNEQFF.

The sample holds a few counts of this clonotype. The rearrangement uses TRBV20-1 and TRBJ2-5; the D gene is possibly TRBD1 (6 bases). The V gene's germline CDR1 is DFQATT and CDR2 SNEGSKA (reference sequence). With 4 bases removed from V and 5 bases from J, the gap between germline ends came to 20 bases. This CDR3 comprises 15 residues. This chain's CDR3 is CSATTGYQPSETQYF. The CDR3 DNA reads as TGCAGTGCTACGACAGGTTATCAACCGTCGGAGACCCAGTACTTC.

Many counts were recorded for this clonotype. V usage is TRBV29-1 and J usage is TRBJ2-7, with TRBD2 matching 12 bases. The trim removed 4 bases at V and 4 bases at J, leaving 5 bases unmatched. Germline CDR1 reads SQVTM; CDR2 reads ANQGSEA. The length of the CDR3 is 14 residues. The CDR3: CSVAETSGSYEQYF. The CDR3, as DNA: TGCAGCGTTGCCGAGACTAGCGGGAGTTACGAGCAGTACTTC.